This T cell receptor beta chain emerged from a study of vaccination effects on CD4 cells after COVID-19. Sequencing followed a ViraFEST assay step that expanded antigen-specific CD4+ T cells with viral peptide pools. Subsequent to a culture period of 10 days, CD4+ T cells were isolated. The person was diagnosed with PCR-confirmed SARS-CoV-2 infection between March and December 2020. Cells had half their medium changed to IL-2 medium on days 3 and 7. TCRdb's table, derived via immunoSEQ multiplex PCR, lists solely in-frame clones and lacks some. The sample contains tens of thousands of clones, roughly 71% of which appear only once. For this clone: Its antigen is unidentified.

The CDR3 spans 14 residues. Looked up from germline, CDR1 is MNHNS and CDR2 is SASEGT. V lost 3 bases and J lost 5, with 11 bases in between. Source: CD4+ T cells from PBMCs cultured with SARS-CoV-2 spike peptides, taken before COVID-19 vaccination. J is TRBJ2-1 and V is TRBV6-1, with a possible D match to TRBD1 (5 bases). The clonotype comes from a human donor who had a prior SARS-CoV-2 infection. CDR3 sequence reads: CASSDNRLDNEQFF. The CDR3 region has the DNA TGTGCCAGCAGTGACAACAGGCTCGACAATGAGCAGTTCTTC.